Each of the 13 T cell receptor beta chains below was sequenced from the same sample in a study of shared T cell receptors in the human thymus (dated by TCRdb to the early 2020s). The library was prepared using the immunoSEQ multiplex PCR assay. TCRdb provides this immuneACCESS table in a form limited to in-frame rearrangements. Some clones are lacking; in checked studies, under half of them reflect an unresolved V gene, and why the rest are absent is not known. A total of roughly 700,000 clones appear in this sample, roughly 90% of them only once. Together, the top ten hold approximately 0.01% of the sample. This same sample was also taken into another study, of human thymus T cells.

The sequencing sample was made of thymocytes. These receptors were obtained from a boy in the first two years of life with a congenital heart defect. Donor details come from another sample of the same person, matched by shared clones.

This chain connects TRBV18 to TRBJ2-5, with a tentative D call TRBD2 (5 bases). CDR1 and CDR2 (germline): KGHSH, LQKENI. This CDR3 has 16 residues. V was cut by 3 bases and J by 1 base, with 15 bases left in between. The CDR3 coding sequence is TGTGCCAGCTCACCGGAGACCCCGAGGGCCCAAGAGACCCAGTACTTC. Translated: CASSPETPRAQETQYF.

The CDR3 region has the DNA TGCGCCAGCAGCCAAGAGGTGACAGGGGGCCATGGCTACACCTTC. It yields the protein CASSQEVTGGHGYTF. The chain carries TRBV4-1 and TRBJ1-2; TRBD1 aligns across 10 bases. CDR1 is MGHRA and CDR2 is YSYEKL in the germline V gene. With 0 bases clipped from V and 6 bases from J, the junction kept 4 bases outside the gene matches. The CDR3 length is 15 residues.

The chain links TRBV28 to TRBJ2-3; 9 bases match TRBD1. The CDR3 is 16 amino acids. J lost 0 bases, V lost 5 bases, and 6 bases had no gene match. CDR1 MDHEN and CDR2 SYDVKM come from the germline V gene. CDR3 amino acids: CASSHHGQGSTDTQYF. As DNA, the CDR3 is TGTGCCAGCAGTCACCACGGACAGGGGAGCACAGATACGCAGTATTTT.

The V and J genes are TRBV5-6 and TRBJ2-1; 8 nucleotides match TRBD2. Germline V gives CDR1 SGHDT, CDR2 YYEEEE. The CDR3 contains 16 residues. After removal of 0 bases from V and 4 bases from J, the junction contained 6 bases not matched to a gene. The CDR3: CASSLAVGLVYNEQFF. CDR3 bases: TGTGCCAGCAGCTTGGCCGTGGGACTAGTGTACAATGAGCAGTTCTTC. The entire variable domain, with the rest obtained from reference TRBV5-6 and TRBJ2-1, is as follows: DAGVTQSPTHLIKTRGQQVTLRCSPKSGHDTVSWYQQALGQGPQFIFQYYEEEERQRGNFPDRFSGHQFPNYSSELNVNALLLGDSALYLCASSLAVGLVYNEQFFGPGTRLTVL.

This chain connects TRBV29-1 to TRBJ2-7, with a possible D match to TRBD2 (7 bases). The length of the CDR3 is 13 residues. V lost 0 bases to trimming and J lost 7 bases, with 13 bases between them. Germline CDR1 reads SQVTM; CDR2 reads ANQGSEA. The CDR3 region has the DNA TGCAGCGTTGAAGATCAGAGGGGGGGTGAGCAGTACTTC. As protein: CSVEDQRGGEQYF.

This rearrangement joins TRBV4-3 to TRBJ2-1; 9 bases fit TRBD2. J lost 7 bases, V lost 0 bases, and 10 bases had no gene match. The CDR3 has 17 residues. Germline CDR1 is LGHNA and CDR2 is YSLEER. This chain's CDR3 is CASSQEGGREGLNEQFF. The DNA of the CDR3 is TGCGCCAGCAGCCAAGAGGGGGGGCGGGAGGGCCTAAATGAGCAGTTCTTC.

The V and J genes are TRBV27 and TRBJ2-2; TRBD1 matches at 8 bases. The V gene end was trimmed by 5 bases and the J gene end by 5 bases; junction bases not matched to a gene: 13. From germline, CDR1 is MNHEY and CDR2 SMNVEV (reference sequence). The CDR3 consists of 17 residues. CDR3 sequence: CASSPLQGARKTGELFF. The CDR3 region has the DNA TGTGCCAGCAGTCCGTTGCAGGGGGCGCGAAAAACCGGGGAGCTGTTTTTT.

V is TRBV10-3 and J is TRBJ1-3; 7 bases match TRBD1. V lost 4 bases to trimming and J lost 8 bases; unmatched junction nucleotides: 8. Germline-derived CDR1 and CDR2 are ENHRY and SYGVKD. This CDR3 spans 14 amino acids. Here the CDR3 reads CAISGTGESDTIYF. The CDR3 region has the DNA TGTGCCATCAGTGGAACAGGGGAGTCGGACACCATATATTTT.

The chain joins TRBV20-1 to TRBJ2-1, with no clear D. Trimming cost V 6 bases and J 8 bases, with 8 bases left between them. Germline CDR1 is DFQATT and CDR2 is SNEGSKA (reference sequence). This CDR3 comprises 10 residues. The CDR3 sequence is CSAQTHEQFF. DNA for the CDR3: TGCAGTGCCCAGACTCATGAGCAGTTCTTC.

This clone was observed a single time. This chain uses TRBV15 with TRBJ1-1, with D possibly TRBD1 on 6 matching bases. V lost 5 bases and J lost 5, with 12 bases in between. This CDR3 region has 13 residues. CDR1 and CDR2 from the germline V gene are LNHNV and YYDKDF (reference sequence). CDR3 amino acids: CATSSRGGTEAFF. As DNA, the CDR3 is TGTGCCACCAGCTCAAGGGGGGGGACTGAAGCTTTCTTT.

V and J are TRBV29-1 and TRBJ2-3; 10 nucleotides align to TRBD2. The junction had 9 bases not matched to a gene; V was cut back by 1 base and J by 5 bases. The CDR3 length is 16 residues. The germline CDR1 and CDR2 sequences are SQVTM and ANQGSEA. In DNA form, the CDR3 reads TGCAGCGTTGAAGTCCAAGTTCTAGCGGGAGAAGATACGCAGTATTTT. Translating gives CSVEVQVLAGEDTQYF.

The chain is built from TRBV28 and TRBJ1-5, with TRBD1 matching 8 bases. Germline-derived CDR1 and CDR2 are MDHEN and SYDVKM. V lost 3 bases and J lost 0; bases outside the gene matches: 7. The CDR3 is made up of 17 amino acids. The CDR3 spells CASSFSTGGYSNQPQHF. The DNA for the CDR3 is TGTGCCAGCAGTTTTTCTACAGGGGGATATAGCAATCAGCCCCAGCATTTT.

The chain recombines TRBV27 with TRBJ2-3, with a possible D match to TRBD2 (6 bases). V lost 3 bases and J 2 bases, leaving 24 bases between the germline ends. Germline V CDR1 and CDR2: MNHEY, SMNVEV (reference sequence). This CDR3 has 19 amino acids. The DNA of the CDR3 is TGTGCCAGCAGTTTCCGCGTCCCCCGGGACTCCACATACACAGATACGCAGTATTTT. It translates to CASSFRVPRDSTYTDTQYF.